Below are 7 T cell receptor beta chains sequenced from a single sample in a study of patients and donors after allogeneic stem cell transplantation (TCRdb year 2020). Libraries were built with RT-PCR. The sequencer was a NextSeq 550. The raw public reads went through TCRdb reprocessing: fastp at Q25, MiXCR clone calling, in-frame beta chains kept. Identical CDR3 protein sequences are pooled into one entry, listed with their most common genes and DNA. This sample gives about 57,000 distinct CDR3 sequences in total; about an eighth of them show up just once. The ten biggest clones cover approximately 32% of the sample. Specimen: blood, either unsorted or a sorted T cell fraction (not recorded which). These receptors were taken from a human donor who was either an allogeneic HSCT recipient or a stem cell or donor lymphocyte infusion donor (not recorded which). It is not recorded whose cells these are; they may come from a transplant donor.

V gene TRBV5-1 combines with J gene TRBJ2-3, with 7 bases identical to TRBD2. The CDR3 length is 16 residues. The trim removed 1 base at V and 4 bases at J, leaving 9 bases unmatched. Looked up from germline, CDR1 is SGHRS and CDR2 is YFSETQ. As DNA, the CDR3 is TGCGCCAGCAGCTTGTATGCGGGAGAAGCGGCAGATACGCAGTATTTT. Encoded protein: CASSLYAGEAADTQYF.

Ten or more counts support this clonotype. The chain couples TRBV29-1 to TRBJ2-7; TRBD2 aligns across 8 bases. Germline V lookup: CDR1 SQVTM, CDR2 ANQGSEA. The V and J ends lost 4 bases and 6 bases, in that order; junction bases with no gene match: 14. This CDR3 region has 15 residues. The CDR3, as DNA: TGCAGCGTTGTCCTACTAGCGGCCGAGGTGGGCGAGCAGTACTTC. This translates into CSVVLLAAEVGEQYF.

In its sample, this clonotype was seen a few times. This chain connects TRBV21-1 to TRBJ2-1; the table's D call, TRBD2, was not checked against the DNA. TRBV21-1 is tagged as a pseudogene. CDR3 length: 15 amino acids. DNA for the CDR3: TGTGCCAGCAGCACGCACTTCGGGGGGGCCCATGAGCAGTTCTTC. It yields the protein CASSTHFGGAHEQFF.

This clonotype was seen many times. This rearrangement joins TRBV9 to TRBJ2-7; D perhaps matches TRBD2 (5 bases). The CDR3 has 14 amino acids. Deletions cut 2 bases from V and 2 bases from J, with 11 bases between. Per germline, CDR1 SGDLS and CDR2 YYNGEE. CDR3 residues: CASSVRPGTYEQYF. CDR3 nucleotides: TGTGCCAGCAGCGTTCGACCCGGGACCTACGAGCAGTACTTC.

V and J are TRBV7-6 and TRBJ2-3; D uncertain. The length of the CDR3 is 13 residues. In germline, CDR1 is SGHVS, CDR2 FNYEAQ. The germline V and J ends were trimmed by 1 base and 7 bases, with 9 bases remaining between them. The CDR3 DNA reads TGTGCCAGCAGCTTAGAGGTAGCCAATACGCAGTATTTT. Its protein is CASSLEVANTQYF. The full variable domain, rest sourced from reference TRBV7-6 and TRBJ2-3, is GAGVSQSPRYKVTKRGQDVALRCDPISGHVSLYWYRQALGQGPEFLTYFNYEAQQDKSGLPNDRFSAERPEGSISTLTIQRTEQRDSAMYRCASSLEVANTQYFGPGTRLTVL.

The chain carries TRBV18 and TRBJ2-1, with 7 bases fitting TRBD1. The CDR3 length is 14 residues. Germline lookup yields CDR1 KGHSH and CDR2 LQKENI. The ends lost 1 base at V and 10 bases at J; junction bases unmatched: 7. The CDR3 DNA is TGTGCCAGCTCACCACAGACAGGGCAAGGGGAGCAGTTCTTC. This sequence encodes CASSPQTGQGEQFF.

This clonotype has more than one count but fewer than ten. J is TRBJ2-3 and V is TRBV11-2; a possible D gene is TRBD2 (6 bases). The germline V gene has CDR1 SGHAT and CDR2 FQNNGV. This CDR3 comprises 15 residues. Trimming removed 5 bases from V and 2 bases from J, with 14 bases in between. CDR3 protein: CASSAIRDSTDTQYF. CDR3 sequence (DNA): TGTGCCAGCAGCGCTATCCGGGACTCCACAGATACGCAGTATTTT.